This T cell receptor (beta chain) was recorded in a study of T cells in Graves' hyperthyroidism and ophthalmopathy. Amplification targeted TCR beta CDR3 regions from RNA transcripts. Initially, a first-round RT-PCR of the TCR CDR3 employed the HTBI primer set. TCRdb re-analysed the multiplex PCR reads in MiXCR, keeping a single row per CDR3 protein. The data contain around 620,000 distinct CDR3 sequences, under 60% of them seen just once; the ten biggest clones take up around 20%. This clonotype was found many times. A patient was excluded if there was uncontrolled infection, other autoimmune disease, pregnancy or lactation. Diagnosing involved the use of clinical symptoms, serum thyroxine and TRAb, thyroid ultrasound and orbital computed tomography. The sequenced sample consisted of peripheral blood or thyroid tissue (not recorded which). This TCR came from an adult woman with Graves' disease, either hyperthyroidism or ophthalmopathy (not recorded which).

The CDR3 loop reads CASSLGTEINEKLFF. The CDR3 coding sequence is TGCGCCAGCAGTCTTGGGACAGAGATAAATGAAAAACTGTTTTTT. The chain recombines TRBV10-2 with TRBJ1-4; 7 nucleotides agree with TRBD1. Germline lookup yields CDR1 WSHSY and CDR2 SAAADI. The ends lost 5 bases at V and 5 bases at J; junction bases unmatched: 8. This CDR3 has 15 amino acids.